This T cell receptor beta chain is drawn from a study of monozygotic twins with inflammatory bowel disease. Regarding the study as a whole: Distinction of different T cell subtypes was not possible.

TCRdb processed the 5' RACE reads again and assigns one entry to each CDR3 protein, with no DNA. This sample carries around 140,000 distinct CDR3 sequences, with 2% to 3% going to the ten biggest clones. Points on this clonotype: Its antigen is not identified.

Per germline, CDR1 KGHDR and CDR2 SFDVKD. This CDR3 is 11 amino acids long. The specimen sequenced was blood. This clonotype was obtained from a human donor with ulcerative colitis or Crohn's disease, or a healthy co-twin of an affected twin (not recorded which). The chain joins TRBV24-1 to TRBJ2-5. The CDR3 sequence: CATSDFRTQYF.